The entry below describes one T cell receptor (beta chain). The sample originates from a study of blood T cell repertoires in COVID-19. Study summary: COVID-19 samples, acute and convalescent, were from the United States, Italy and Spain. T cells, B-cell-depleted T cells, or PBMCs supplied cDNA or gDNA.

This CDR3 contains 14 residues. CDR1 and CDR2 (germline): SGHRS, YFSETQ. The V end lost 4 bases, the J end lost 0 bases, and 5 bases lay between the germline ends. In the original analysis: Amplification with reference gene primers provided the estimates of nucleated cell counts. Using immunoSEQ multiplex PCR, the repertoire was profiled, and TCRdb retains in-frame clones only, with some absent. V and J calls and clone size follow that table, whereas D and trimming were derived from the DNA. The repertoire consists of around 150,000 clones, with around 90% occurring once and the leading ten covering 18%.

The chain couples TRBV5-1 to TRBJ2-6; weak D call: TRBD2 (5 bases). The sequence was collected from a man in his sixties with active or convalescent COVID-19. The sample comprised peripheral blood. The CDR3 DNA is TGCGCCAGCAGCCGGGACTCTGGGGCCAACGTCCTGACTTTC. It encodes CASSRDSGANVLTF.